These 24 T cell receptor beta chains were sequenced from one sample in a study of T cell clones after liver transplantation. Sequencing used immunoSEQ multiplex PCR; TCRdb keeps in-frame clones, though not all of them. The sample contains some 80,000 clones, around four fifths of which appear only once. Specimen: CD4+ T cells from blood, collected 48 months after liver transplant. The receptors originated from a human patient who received a liver transplant. Some T cells may arise from the graft donor.

The chain combines TRBV19 with TRBJ2-7, with TRBD1 matching over 9 bases. Germline V gene sequence: CDR1 LNHDA, CDR2 SQIVND (reference sequence). The CDR3 spans 16 residues. The V gene end was trimmed by 0 bases and the J gene end by 1 base; junction bases not matched to a gene: 4. CDR3 protein: CASSIDLGQGSYEQYF. CDR3 DNA sequence: TGTGCCAGTAGTATAGATCTTGGACAGGGGTCCTACGAGCAGTACTTC.

The chain recombines TRBV5-1 with TRBJ2-3, with D maybe TRBD1 (6 bases). The length of the CDR3 is 15 residues. The V gene lost 6 bases and the J gene lost 4 bases, with 18 bases spanning the gap. The germline gives CDR1 SGHRS, CDR2 YFSETQ. DNA for the CDR3: TGCGCCAGCAAAGCCAGGGGAAGGGACGCAGATACGCAGTATTTT. The encoded protein is CASKARGRDADTQYF. The whole variable domain, remainder taken from reference TRBV5-1 and TRBJ2-3, is KAGVTQTPRYLIKTRGQQVTLSCSPISGHRSVSWYQQTPGQGLQFLFEYFSETQRNKGNFPGRFSGRQFSNSRSEMNVSTLELGDSALYLCASKARGRDADTQYFGPGTRLTVL.

The rearrangement uses TRBV28 and TRBJ2-3; 8 nucleotides match TRBD2. This CDR3 comprises 14 residues. The V gene's germline CDR1 is MDHEN and CDR2 SYDVKM. Germline trimming cut 7 bases from V and 0 bases from J; bases unmatched to any gene: 3. The CDR3 DNA sequence: TGTGCCAGCATGGCGGGAGGAAGCACAGATACGCAGTATTTT. This encodes CASMAGGSTDTQYF.

CDR3 region: CASSPDGGRITEAFF. The CDR3 bases are TGTGCCAGCAGCCCCGATGGGGGTCGGATCACTGAAGCTTTCTTT. The chain carries TRBV7-9 and TRBJ1-1, with D perhaps TRBD1 (5 bases). CDR1 is SEHNR and CDR2 is FQNEAQ in the germline V gene (reference sequence). The CDR3 has 15 residues. V gave up 5 bases and J gave up 4 bases, with 17 bases separating them.

The chain joins TRBV4-1 to TRBJ2-3; 14 bases line up with TRBD2. The length of the CDR3 is 20 residues. The J segment lost 2 bases and the V segment lost 2 bases, leaving 12 bases of the junction unmatched. The V gene's germline CDR1 is MGHRA and CDR2 YSYEKL. The CDR3: CASSQTPGLAGGLTTDTQYF. DNA for the CDR3: TGCGCCAGCAGCCAAACCCCTGGACTAGCGGGGGGCCTTACCACAGATACGCAGTATTTT.

This clone was seen a handful of times. The rearrangement links TRBV9 to TRBJ1-2, with 9 bases matching TRBD1. From germline, CDR1 is SGDLS and CDR2 YYNGEE. The CDR3 has 14 amino acids. After removal of 0 bases from V and 8 bases from J, the junction contained 5 bases not matched to a gene. CDR3 DNA: TGTGCCAGCAGCGTAGACAACAGGGGGCTCGGCTACACCTTC. Protein sequence: CASSVDNRGLGYTF.

This chain links TRBV6-4 with TRBJ2-1; D may match TRBD1 or TRBD2 (5 bases each). The CDR3 has 17 amino acids. The germline V gene has CDR1 MRHNA and CDR2 SNTAGT. V lost 8 bases to trimming and J lost 2 bases, with 22 bases between them. DNA of the CDR3: TGTGCCAGCCGAAGGGGACCTCCCCATCGCACCTACAATGAGCAGTTCTTC. Translation gives CASRRGPPHRTYNEQFF.

This rearrangement joins TRBV5-5 to TRBJ2-3, with 7 nucleotides matching TRBD1. Trimming at V came to 4 bases and at J to 6 bases, leaving 8 bases not matched to a gene. The CDR3 runs 14 residues. Per the germline V gene, CDR1 is SGHKS and CDR2 is YYEKEE (reference sequence). This chain's CDR3 is CASSARQGMDTQYF. CDR3 nucleotide sequence: TGTGCCAGCAGCGCCCGACAGGGTATGGATACGCAGTATTTT.

This chain uses TRBV10-3 with TRBJ2-7, with TRBD1 as a possible D gene (5 bases). V was trimmed by 0 bases and J by 6 bases, leaving 6 bases between them. Looked up from germline, CDR1 is ENHRY and CDR2 is SYGVKD. This CDR3 is 12 amino acids long. CDR3 loop: CAISESRGEQYF. The CDR3 DNA follows: TGTGCCATCAGTGAGTCTAGGGGCGAGCAGTACTTC.

The chain joins TRBV7-2 to TRBJ1-3; D is possibly TRBD1 (5 bases). Germline values: CDR1 SGHTA, CDR2 FQGNSA. Trimming took off 3 bases at V and 2 bases at J, with 11 bases between the two ends. The CDR3 length is 15 residues. The CDR3 DNA reads TGTGCCAGCAGCTTTAGTCAGGGACCTGGAAACACCATATATTTT. Amino acids: CASSFSQGPGNTIYF.

The chain employs TRBV5-4 and TRBJ1-1; D gene unclear. This CDR3 is 14 amino acids long. The germline gives CDR1 SGHNT, CDR2 YYREEE (reference sequence). Deletions cut 3 bases from V and 1 base from J, with 10 bases between. The CDR3 region has the DNA TGTGCCAGCAGCTCCGGACTGGAGAACACTGAAGCTTTCTTT. This codes for CASSSGLENTEAFF.

This rearrangement joins TRBV7-3 to TRBJ2-1; 9 nucleotides align to TRBD2. The V gene end was trimmed by 3 bases and the J gene end by 5 bases; junction bases not matched to a gene: 8. This CDR3 is 16 amino acids long. Per the germline V gene, CDR1 is SGHTA and CDR2 is FQGTGA. The CDR3 loop reads CASSFSRGGPNNEQFF. DNA for the CDR3: TGTGCCAGCAGCTTTTCGCGGGGGGGCCCTAACAATGAGCAGTTCTTC.

This chain joins TRBV5-6 and TRBJ1-2; 8 bases map to TRBD1. Germline V gene lookup returns CDR1 SGHDT and CDR2 YYEEEE. This CDR3 is built from 13 residues. Unmatched junction bases numbered 0, after V lost 3 bases and J lost 2 bases. The CDR3 here is CASSWTGNYGYTF. The CDR3 DNA sequence: TGTGCCAGCAGCTGGACAGGGAACTATGGCTACACCTTC.

CDR3 DNA sequence: TGTGCCAGCAGCCAGGGGGGGGTCGGGGTCTATCACACTGAAGCTTTCTTT. This gives the protein CASSQGGVGVYHTEAFF. This sequence joins TRBV7-6 and TRBJ1-1; 7 positions match TRBD1. CDR3 length: 17 amino acids. Trimming took 5 bases from V and 3 from J; bases not matched to a gene: 15. CDR1 and CDR2 (germline): SGHVS, FNYEAQ.

This chain connects TRBV19 to TRBJ2-1, with D tentatively TRBD2 (5 bases). Germline V gives CDR1 LNHDA, CDR2 SQIVND (reference sequence). There are 17 residues in the CDR3. V lost 7 bases and J lost 6, with 25 bases in between. The CDR3 region has the DNA TGTGCCAGTATTCCACCCTCCGGTAGAAGGACTCTCAATGAGCAGTTCTTC. It specifies CASIPPSGRRTLNEQFF.

The V and J genes are TRBV19 and TRBJ1-1; TRBD1 is a possible D gene (6 bases). Germline lookup yields CDR1 LNHDA and CDR2 SQIVND (reference sequence). The ends were cut back, 6 bases at V and 0 bases at J, with 11 bases in the middle. The CDR3 contains 14 residues. The CDR3 DNA reads TGTGCCAGTAGGCGACAGGTGTTGAACACTGAAGCTTTCTTT. Translation gives CASRRQVLNTEAFF.

The chain employs TRBV16 and TRBJ1-1; D not resolved. V lost 2 bases, J lost 4 bases, and 17 bases lay in between. From germline, CDR1 is KGHSY and CDR2 FQNENV. This CDR3 has 16 residues. The CDR3 reads CASSQAPAKILTEAFF. As DNA, the CDR3 is TGTGCCAGCAGCCAAGCCCCAGCGAAGATTCTCACTGAAGCTTTCTTT.

In this sample, this clone turned up a few times. The germline gene is not matched at one end of the junction; a read error may be the cause. This chain's CDR3 is CASSRDTNTEAFF. The CDR3, as DNA: TGTGCTAGCAGCCGGGACACGAACACTGAAGCTTTCTTT. This chain uses TRBV7-7 with TRBJ1-1, with D maybe TRBD1 (6 bases). CDR1 is SSHAT and CDR2 is FNYEAQ in the germline V gene (reference sequence). The CDR3 covers 13 residues.

V is TRBV4-1 and J is TRBJ2-5; 10 bases are a match to TRBD2. V shed 1 base and J 1 base; nucleotides not matched to a gene: 6. The CDR3 is made up of 17 amino acids. Per germline, CDR1 MGHRA and CDR2 YSYEKL. The CDR3 nucleotides are TGCGCCAGCAGCCAAGGTCCAGCGGGGGGGATCCAAGAGACCCAGTACTTC. Encoded protein: CASSQGPAGGIQETQYF.

The chain carries TRBV18 and TRBJ2-2; 8 bases are shared with TRBD2. Germline loops: CDR1 KGHSH, CDR2 LQKENI. There are 18 residues in the CDR3. V shed 1 base, J shed 3 bases, and the junction held 10 bases outside the gene matches. The CDR3 DNA is TGTGCCAGCTCACCACTGATTTTCCGGGAGGGTGACACCGGGGAGCTGTTTTTT. Residues: CASSPLIFREGDTGELFF.

V and J are TRBV7-2 and TRBJ1-2; possible D gene TRBD1, 5 bases. V lost 5 bases to trimming and J lost 6 bases, with 16 bases between them. Germline V gene lookup returns CDR1 SGHTA and CDR2 FQGNSA. The CDR3 sequence is 14 residues long. The DNA for the CDR3 is TGTGCCAGCAGCCCGGTAAAGGGGAGAGATGGCTACACCTTC. This translates into CASSPVKGRDGYTF.

This clone was detected a few times. The chain uses TRBV5-1 and TRBJ1-6; 10 bases are a match to TRBD1. The CDR3 is 15 amino acids. Per the germline V gene, CDR1 is SGHRS and CDR2 is YFSETQ. V lost 3 bases, J lost 10 bases, and 7 bases stayed unmatched. The CDR3 is CASSSPGTGESPLHF. In nucleotides, the CDR3 is TGCGCCAGCAGCTCACCCGGGACAGGGGAATCACCCCTCCACTTT. The variable domain in full, with the rest retrieved from reference TRBV5-1 and TRBJ1-6, is KAGVTQTPRYLIKTRGQQVTLSCSPISGHRSVSWYQQTPGQGLQFLFEYFSETQRNKGNFPGRFSGRQFSNSRSEMNVSTLELGDSALYLCASSSPGTGESPLHFGNGTRLTVT.

The gene calls are TRBV28 and TRBJ1-1; D gene ambiguous. CDR3 length: 12 amino acids. V lost 8 bases, J lost 7 bases, and 14 bases lay in between. Germline V CDR1 and CDR2: MDHEN, SYDVKM. Written as DNA, the CDR3 is TGTGCCAGCGGACTCACAAGCCTTGAAGCTTTCTTT. Translated, it gives CASGLTSLEAFF.

The V call is TRBV7-2, the J call TRBJ1-5; D remains ambiguous. Germline lookup yields CDR1 SGHTA and CDR2 FQGNSA. V dropped 5 bases and J dropped 5 bases, with 13 bases sitting between them. The CDR3 covers 14 residues. CDR3 loop: CASSPRGGDQPQHF. DNA for the CDR3: TGTGCCAGCAGCCCCCGGGGTGGGGATCAGCCCCAGCATTTT. Based on the CDR3 plus reference TRBV7-2 and TRBJ1-5, the full variable domain is GAGVSQSPSNKVTEKGKDVELRCDPISGHTALYWYRQSLGQGLEFLIYFQGNSAPDKSGLPSDRFSAERTGGSVSTLTIQRTQQEDSAVYLCASSPRGGDQPQHFGDGTRLSIL.